A single sample is the source of the 17 T cell receptor beta chains below, sequenced in a study of shared clonotypes between healthy human individuals. TCRdb's table, derived via immunoSEQ multiplex PCR, lists solely in-frame clones and lacks some. Of over a million clones listed, around 76% were seen once; the top ten hold approximately 1.3%. The specimen sequenced was memory CD4+ T cells sorted from blood. The subset here: CD45RA-negative fraction. The source is a young man in good health.

This clone was picked up a small number of times. The chain links TRBV6-6 to TRBJ1-3; D may be TRBD1 (6 bases). The ends were cut back, 10 bases at V and 1 base at J, with 11 bases in the middle. The CDR3 length is 13 residues. The germline CDR1 and CDR2 sequences are MNHNY and SVGAGI (reference sequence). The CDR3 protein is CATQTGSGNTIYF. The CDR3 DNA reads TGTGCCACCCAGACAGGTTCTGGAAACACCATATATTTT.

The V call is TRBV4-1, the J call TRBJ2-1; the D gene could be TRBD1 or TRBD2 (6 bases each). Trimming cost V 4 bases and J 10 bases, with 14 bases left between them. This CDR3 comprises 13 residues. Germline V gives CDR1 MGHRA, CDR2 YSYEKL. The CDR3 nucleotides are TGCGCCAGCAGCCGACAGGAGGGCGCGGAGCAGTTCTTC. Residues: CASSRQEGAEQFF.

Points on this clone: Other DNA sequences of this sample code for an identical CDR3. The J gene is TRBJ1-5, the V gene TRBV5-1; a weak D match, TRBD1 (5 bases). The V gene lost 0 bases and the J gene lost 2 bases, with 9 bases spanning the gap. The CDR3 consists of 15 residues. Germline values: CDR1 SGHRS, CDR2 YFSETQ. This CDR3 is CASSLEGIGNQPQHF. In DNA, the CDR3 is TGCGCCAGCAGCTTGGAGGGGATTGGCAATCAGCCCCAGCATTTT.

V and J are TRBV6-5 and TRBJ2-7; D is unclear. Looked up from germline, CDR1 is MNHEY and CDR2 is SVGAGI. V lost 4 bases to trimming and J lost 2 bases, with 15 bases between them. This CDR3 region has 15 residues. The DNA of the CDR3 is TGTGCCAGCAGTTCGCGCGCAAGACTCACCTACGAGCAGTACTTC. It is translated as CASSSRARLTYEQYF.

On this clone: Within the sample, other DNA sequences also encode this same CDR3. The chain combines TRBV11-3 with TRBJ2-1, with D perhaps matching TRBD1 (5 bases). V gave up 5 bases and J gave up 2 bases, with 13 bases separating them. The germline V gene encodes CDR1 SGHNT and CDR2 YENEEA. This CDR3 spans 15 amino acids. The CDR3 is CASSLGQGTYNEQFF. CDR3 nucleotides: TGTGCCAGCAGCCTGGGGCAGGGCACCTACAATGAGCAGTTCTTC.

This clone was observed a handful of times. The CDR3 DNA is TGTGCCAGCAGCTTGGAAGGGTCAGGGACCCAGTACTTC. This gives the protein CASSLEGSGTQYF. This chain connects TRBV5-4 to TRBJ2-5; D not resolved. V was shortened by 0 bases and J by 7 bases, with 10 bases between the two germline ends. The germline V gene has CDR1 SGHNT and CDR2 YYREEE (reference sequence). CDR3 length equals 13 residues.

The CDR3 nucleotides read TGTGCCAGCTCACCCGAGACAGGGGGGGCTTTTAGAGCTTTCTTT. It yields the protein CASSPETGGAFRAFF. The chain recombines TRBV18 with TRBJ1-1, with 9 bases lining up with TRBD1. V trimming: 3 bases; J trimming: 10 bases; junction bases outside the gene matches: 12. The V gene's germline CDR1 is KGHSH and CDR2 LQKENI. The CDR3 has 15 amino acids.

This chain links TRBV5-1 with TRBJ1-6; D ambiguous. CDR1 is SGHRS and CDR2 is YFSETQ in the germline V gene. Trimming took off 0 bases at V and 7 bases at J, with 14 bases between the two ends. The CDR3 is 16 amino acids. CDR3 DNA sequence: TGCGCCAGCAGCTTGGTCGGGGTGGACCTGAATTCACCCCTCCACTTT. Protein product: CASSLVGVDLNSPLHF.

In regard to this clone: This sample also contains other DNA sequences that code for the same CDR3. The chain combines TRBV7-2 with TRBJ2-6, with D unclear. This CDR3 contains 15 residues. V lost 1 base and J lost 0, with 4 bases in between. Germline CDR1 SGHTA, CDR2 FQGNSA. CDR3 coding DNA: TGTGCCAGCAGCTTAGGCGCCTCTGGGGCCAACGTCCTGACTTTC. This translates into CASSLGASGANVLTF.

This clone was seen more than once but under ten times. J is TRBJ1-4 and V is TRBV2; TRBD1 is a possible D gene (5 bases). The V end was cut by 6 bases, the J end by 8 bases, with 10 bases between. Per the germline V gene, CDR1 is SNHLY and CDR2 is FYNNEI. The CDR3 is 12 amino acids. Here the CDR3 reads CASRVGEEKLFF. CDR3 DNA sequence: TGTGCCAGCAGAGTGGGGGAGGAAAAACTGTTTTTT.

CDR3 in amino acids: CASSTRDGPWDEQYF. The CDR3 coding sequence is TGTGCCAGCAGCACCCGGGACGGACCCTGGGACGAGCAGTACTTC. The genes are TRBV9 and TRBJ2-7; D is possibly TRBD1 or TRBD2 (5 bases each). The CDR3 runs to 15 residues. Trimming took off 4 bases at V and 5 bases at J, with 19 bases between the two ends. Per the germline V gene, CDR1 is SGDLS and CDR2 is YYNGEE.

The J gene is TRBJ1-4, the V gene TRBV7-9; 9 bases line up with TRBD1. The germline CDR1 and CDR2 sequences are SEHNR and FQNEAQ (reference sequence). The CDR3 consists of 15 residues. V was clipped by 1 base and J by 6 bases; unmatched bases: 3. The CDR3 nucleotides read TGTGCCAGCAGCTTAGGGGACAGGGAGGATGAAAAACTGTTTTTT. This gives the protein CASSLGDREDEKLFF.

This rearrangement joins TRBV30 to TRBJ1-5, with a weak D call TRBD1 (6 bases). V was shortened by 0 bases and J by 1 base, with 16 bases between the two germline ends. CDR3 length: 17 amino acids. The germline V gene encodes CDR1 GTSNPN and CDR2 SVGIG (reference sequence). The CDR3 loop is CAWSVGLGAESNQPQHF. The CDR3 DNA sequence: TGTGCCTGGAGTGTAGGTCTGGGGGCGGAAAGCAATCAGCCCCAGCATTTT.

There are a few counts of this clone. The rearrangement uses TRBV10-3 and TRBJ2-4; D unresolved. This CDR3 region has 15 residues. From germline, CDR1 is ENHRY and CDR2 SYGVKD. V shed 3 bases and J shed 1 base, with 10 bases lying between them. This chain's CDR3 is CAISDPGRAKNIQYF. The CDR3 DNA reads TGTGCCATCAGTGACCCCGGACGGGCCAAAAACATTCAGTACTTC.

This clone was found once. This chain connects TRBV7-9 to TRBJ2-1; D is perhaps TRBD2 (5 bases). CDR3 length: 15 residues. V was cut by 3 bases and J by 0 bases, with 9 bases left in between. Germline V gene sequence: CDR1 SEHNR, CDR2 FQNEAQ (reference sequence). CDR3 protein: CASSFQRYSYNEQFF. The CDR3 DNA reads TGTGCCAGCAGCTTTCAGCGGTACTCCTACAATGAGCAGTTCTTC.

About this clone itself: In the same sample, other DNA sequences code for this CDR3. V gene TRBV5-1 combines with J gene TRBJ2-5; D is perhaps TRBD2 (6 bases). The CDR3 totals 14 residues. The V end was cut by 2 bases, the J end by 0 bases, with 8 bases between. The germline V gene has CDR1 SGHRS and CDR2 YFSETQ. The CDR3 nucleotides read TGCGCCAGCAGCTTTCGGGGGAACCAAGAGACCCAGTACTTC. Its translation is CASSFRGNQETQYF.

This clone was detected only a few times. The rearrangement joins TRBV29-1 to TRBJ2-5, with D possibly being TRBD2 (7 bases). Germline CDR1 reads SQVTM; CDR2 reads ANQGSEA. CDR3 length: 17 amino acids. Trimming stripped 3 bases from V and 4 bases from J, with 24 bases between. This CDR3 is CSVEGAEGRVRGETQYF. The CDR3 DNA is TGCAGCGTTGAGGGTGCGGAGGGGAGGGTCAGGGGAGAGACCCAGTACTTC.